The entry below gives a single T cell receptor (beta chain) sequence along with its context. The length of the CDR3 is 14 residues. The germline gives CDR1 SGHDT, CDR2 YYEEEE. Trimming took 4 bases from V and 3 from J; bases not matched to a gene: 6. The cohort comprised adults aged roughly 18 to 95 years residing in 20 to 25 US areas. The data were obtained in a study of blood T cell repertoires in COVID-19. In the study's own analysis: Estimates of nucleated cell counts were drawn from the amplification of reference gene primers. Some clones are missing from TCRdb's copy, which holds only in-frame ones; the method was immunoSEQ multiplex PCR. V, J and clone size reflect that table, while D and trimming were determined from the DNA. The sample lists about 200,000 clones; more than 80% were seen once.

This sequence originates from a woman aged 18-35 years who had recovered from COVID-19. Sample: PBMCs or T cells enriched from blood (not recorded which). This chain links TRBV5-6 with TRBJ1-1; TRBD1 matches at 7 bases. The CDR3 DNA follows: TGTGCCAGCAGCACTCAGGGGGTAGACACTGAAGCTTTCTTT. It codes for CASSTQGVDTEAFF.